Listed below are T cell receptor beta chains from one sample, sequenced in a study of T cells in Graves' hyperthyroidism and ophthalmopathy. TCRdb called the multiplex PCR reads again in MiXCR, with one record for every CDR3 protein. The sample has approximately 500,000 distinct CDR3 sequences; just over 45% are singletons. Material for sequencing was peripheral blood or thyroid tissue (not recorded which). Receptors originate from a woman aged 18 to 35 with Graves' hyperthyroidism. CDR3s include the opening cysteine and the closing phenylalanine or tryptophan. D genes are given only for firm matches. Rows give clone size only sometimes, using once, few, many, or a class for an expanded clone.

TRBV2	.	TRBJ2-5	.	CASSSGEDETQYF	TGTGCCAGCAGTTCCGGAGAGGATGAGACCCAGTACTTC
TRBV29-1	TRBD1	TRBJ1-5	.	CSVAQGTGRQPQHF	TGCAGCGTTGCCCAAGGGACAGGTCGACAGCCCCAGCATTTT
TRBV2	TRBD2	TRBJ2-7	.	CASRRLAVSYEQYF	TGTGCCAGCAGGAGACTAGCGGTCTCCTACGAGCAGTACTTC
TRBV7-2	TRBD1	TRBJ2-7	many	CASSRGQGRGEQYF	TGTGCCAGCAGCAGGGGACAGGGAAGGGGTGAGCAGTACTTC
TRBV20-1	.	TRBJ2-7	.	CRYDRGRAYEQYF	TGCAGGTATGACCGAGGGCGGGCCTACGAGCAGTACTTC
TRBV10-3	.	TRBJ1-2	.	CAITNRDDNRHYYGYTF	TGTGCCATCACAAATAGGGACGATAATCGGCATTACTATGGCTACACCTTC
TRBV9	.	TRBJ2-1	.	CASSTRLSGPNEQFF	TGTGCCAGCAGCACCCGACTATCGGGCCCCAATGAGCAGTTCTTC
TRBV4-1	.	TRBJ2-7	few	CASSQEIAVISYEQYF	TGCGCCAGCAGCCAAGAGATAGCGGTAATCTCCTACGAGCAGTACTTC
TRBV20-1	TRBD2	TRBJ2-3	.	CSARTYSGRSDTQYF	TGCAGTGCTAGAACCTACAGCGGGAGGTCCGATACGCAGTATTTT
TRBV20-1	TRBD1	TRBJ1-6	many	CSARPYKQGTRRNSPLHF	TGCAGTGCTAGGCCATACAAACAGGGGACAAGGCGGAATTCACCCCTCCACTTT
TRBV29-1	TRBD2	TRBJ2-7	.	CSISGGGRVYEQYF	TGCAGCATTAGTGGTGGCGGGAGAGTCTACGAGCAGTACTTC
TRBV10-1	.	TRBJ1-1	.	CASSLKVDTEAFF	TGCGCCAGCAGCTTAAAGGTTGACACTGAAGCTTTCTTT
TRBV5-1	TRBD2	TRBJ2-7	.	CASSFWSSGGGEQYF	TGCGCCAGCAGCTTCTGGTCCTCAGGCGGGGGCGAGCAGTACTTC
TRBV29-1	.	TRBJ1-2	.	CSVSVAGNTF	TGCAGCGTTAGTGTTGCTGGAAACACCTTC
TRBV12-2	.	TRBJ1-2	once	CALDHGYTF	TGTGCGCTGGATCATGGCTACACCTTC
TRBV6-5	.	TRBJ1-6	many	CASQLRGGDYNSPLHF	TGTGCCAGCCAGTTAAGGGGTGGGGATTATAATTCACCCCTCCACTTT
TRBV2	TRBD2	TRBJ2-3	few	CARLRLAGGSTDTQYF	TGTGCCAGACTTCGACTAGCGGGAGGTTCCACAGATACGCAGTATTTT
TRBV27	.	TRBJ2-7	few	CASSLPGMHEQYF	TGTGCCAGCAGTTTGCCAGGGATGCACGAGCAGTACTTC
TRBV5-1	TRBD2	TRBJ2-7	once	CASGKGLAETYEQYF	TGCGCCAGCGGGAAAGGACTAGCGGAAACCTACGAGCAGTACTTC
TRBV28	.	TRBJ1-1	.	CAIDSVNTEAFF	TGTGCCATCGACAGCGTGAACACTGAAGCTTTCTTT
TRBV7-3	.	TRBJ1-1	.	CASSLTLYTEAFF	TGTGCCAGCAGCTTAACCTTATATACTGAAGCTTTCTTT
TRBV12-3/TRBV12-4	.	TRBJ1-1	many	CASGTRQVTEAFF	TGTGCCAGCGGAACAAGACAGGTCACTGAAGCTTTCTTT
TRBV3-1	.	TRBJ2-5	many	CASSQAWGESQYF	TGTGCCAGCAGCCAAGCGTGGGGTGAATCCCAGTACTTC
TRBV4-2	TRBD2	TRBJ2-2	few	CASSQKGTSGRLTGELFF	TGTGCCAGCAGCCAGAAGGGGACTAGCGGGAGGTTGACCGGGGAGCTGTTTTTT
TRBV6-5	TRBD2	TRBJ2-5	.	CASSYSPSGRIETQYF	TGTGCCAGCAGTTACTCTCCTAGCGGGAGGATTGAGACCCAGTACTTC
TRBV25-1	TRBD1	TRBJ2-2	.	CAGRRTGTGETGELFF	TGTGCCGGCAGACGTACCGGGACAGGGGAAACCGGGGAGCTGTTTTTT
TRBV29-1	.	TRBJ1-1	.	CSVAGAQGTEAFF	TGCAGCGTAGCAGGGGCGCAGGGCACTGAAGCTTTCTTT
TRBV7-8	.	TRBJ2-1	many	CASSPFNEQFF	TGTGCCAGCAGCCCATTCAATGAGCAGTTCTTC
TRBV20-1	TRBD1	TRBJ1-5	.	CSATGTDRYQPQHF	TGCAGTGCTACGGGGACAGACCGCTATCAGCCCCAGCATTTT
TRBV29-1	.	TRBJ2-6	many	CSVEETLGSSGANVLTF	TGCAGCGTTGAAGAAACGCTGGGGAGCTCTGGGGCCAACGTCCTGACTTTC
TRBV2	.	TRBJ2-3	.	CASSEAHRADTQYF	TGTGCCAGCAGTGAAGCACACAGGGCCGATACGCAGTATTTT
TRBV9	.	TRBJ1-3	many	CASSPSGAFSGNTIYF	TGTGCCAGCAGCCCCTCAGGGGCTTTCTCTGGAAACACCATATATTTT
TRBV7-2	.	TRBJ1-2	.	CASSLVPAGSYGYTF	TGTGCCAGCAGCTTAGTTCCAGCGGGTTCCTATGGCTACACCTTC
TRBV2	TRBD2	TRBJ2-7	.	CASRIGLDGEQYF	TGTGCCAGCCGCATTGGACTAGATGGTGAGCAGTACTTC
TRBV2	TRBD2	TRBJ2-7	.	CASIPYPTSGRAEDEQYF	TGTGCCAGCATCCCTTATCCGACTAGCGGGAGGGCCGAGGATGAGCAGTACTTC
TRBV5-1	.	TRBJ1-1	.	CASSRTSSNTEAFF	TGCGCCAGCAGCAGGACAAGTTCGAACACTGAAGCTTTCTTT
TRBV7-6	TRBD1	TRBJ1-3	.	CASARQGSGNTIYF	TGTGCCAGCGCTAGACAGGGAAGTGGAAACACCATATATTTT
TRBV19	.	TRBJ2-3	few	CASRISGSTDTQYF	TGTGCCAGCAGGATTAGCGGTAGCACAGATACGCAGTATTTT
TRBV2	.	TRBJ2-2	many	CASIQGRTGELFF	TGTGCCAGCATACAGGGACGGACCGGGGAGCTGTTTTTT
TRBV29-1	TRBD1	TRBJ1-2	many	CSVGPGTGAGYTF	TGCAGCGTTGGACCCGGGACAGGGGCTGGCTACACCTTC
TRBV29-1	.	TRBJ1-2	.	CSVDKGLSTGGYTF	TGCAGCGTTGACAAAGGCTTGTCAACAGGAGGCTACACCTTC
TRBV15	TRBD1	TRBJ1-1	.	CATWRVQGGTEAFF	TGTGCCACCTGGCGGGTACAGGGGGGCACTGAAGCTTTCTTT
TRBV29-1	TRBD1	TRBJ1-5	.	CSVAQGINQPQHF	TGCAGCGTTGCACAGGGGATTAATCAGCCCCAGCATTTT
TRBV2	.	TRBJ1-2	many	CAREYLVRAYGYTF	TGTGCCAGGGAATATTTGGTGAGGGCTTATGGCTACACCTTC
TRBV15	.	TRBJ1-5	.	CATSPRDISGEHF	TGTGCCACCAGCCCGAGGGACATATCAGGGGAGCATTTT
TRBV4-1	.	TRBJ1-1	many	CASSQEVSLNTEAFF	TGCGCCAGCAGCCAAGAGGTGTCTTTGAACACTGAAGCTTTCTTT
TRBV7-8	.	TRBJ2-2	.	CASSRQGNTGELSW	TGTGCCAGCAGTAGGCAGGGGAACACCGGGGAGCTGTCTTGG
TRBV13	.	TRBJ2-1	.	CASSITTEQFF	TGTGCCAGCAGCATTACTACCGAGCAGTTCTTC
TRBV2	TRBD1	TRBJ1-5	.	CASRSTGAGQPQHF	TGTGCCAGCAGATCGACAGGGGCGGGCCAGCCCCAGCATTTT
TRBV20-1	TRBD1	TRBJ2-5	.	CSAGTGRGETQYF	TGCAGCGCTGGGACAGGGCGAGGGGAGACCCAGTACTTC